These 18 T cell receptor beta chains came from one sample sequenced in a study of shared clonotypes between healthy human individuals. Libraries were prepared by immunoSEQ multiplex PCR; TCRdb keeps only in-frame clonotypes and omits some of them. The sample holds approximately 240,000 clones, over 60% seen once. Source material: memory CD4+ T cells sorted from blood. Regarding subset: CD45RA-negative fraction. The source of these receptors is a man between 25 and 39 years old in good health.

The J gene is TRBJ2-7, the V gene TRBV7-2, with 7 bases that match TRBD1. Looked up from germline, CDR1 is SGHTA and CDR2 is FQGNSA. This CDR3 spans 14 amino acids. The trim removed 5 bases at V and 2 bases at J, leaving 6 bases unmatched. The CDR3 reads CASSRRQGPYEQYF. DNA for the CDR3: TGTGCCAGCAGCAGACGACAGGGACCCTACGAGCAGTACTTC.

This clone came up a few times. The sample contains more than one DNA sequence encoding this CDR3. V and J are TRBV20-1 and TRBJ1-4; no clear D. CDR3 length: 10 residues. V dropped 3 bases and J dropped 8 bases, with 4 bases sitting between them. Germline CDR1 DFQATT, CDR2 SNEGSKA (reference sequence). The CDR3 protein is CSARSEKLFF. The CDR3 bases are TGCAGTGCTAGGTCCGAAAAACTGTTTTTT.

The chain combines TRBV7-8 with TRBJ2-2; tentatively, D is TRBD1 or TRBD2 (5 bases each). V lost 1 base to trimming and J lost 6 bases, with 15 bases between them. The CDR3 has 16 residues. In germline, CDR1 is SGHVS, CDR2 FQNEAQ. CDR3 sequence reads: CASSLVAGRGAGELFF. In nucleotides, the CDR3 is TGTGCCAGCAGCTTAGTTGCAGGGAGAGGCGCCGGGGAGCTGTTTTTT.

This chain uses TRBV19 with TRBJ2-7; 8 nucleotides align to TRBD1. Germline V gene lookup returns CDR1 LNHDA and CDR2 SQIVND (reference sequence). The ends lost 5 bases at V and 3 bases at J; junction bases unmatched: 9. The CDR3 contains 15 residues. This chain's CDR3 is CASSQTRDRFYEQYF. CDR3 nucleotides: TGTGCCAGTAGTCAGACCCGGGACAGGTTCTACGAGCAGTACTTC. The whole variable domain, filled in from reference TRBV19 and TRBJ2-7, reads DGGITQSPKYLFRKEGQNVTLSCEQNLNHDAMYWYRQDPGQGLRLIYYSQIVNDFQKGDIAEGYSVSREKKESFPLTVTSAQKNPTAFYLCASSQTRDRFYEQYFGPGTRLTVT.

The chain uses TRBV28 and TRBJ2-3; tentatively, D is TRBD1 (5 bases). V dropped 4 bases and J dropped 6 bases, with 11 bases sitting between them. This CDR3 comprises 13 residues. In germline, CDR1 is MDHEN, CDR2 SYDVKM. In DNA, the CDR3 is TGTGCCAGCAGTTCCCCAGGGTCCGATACGCAGTATTTT. Encoded protein: CASSSPGSDTQYF.

The chain recombines TRBV11-2 with TRBJ2-1; D is unclear. Trimming stripped 2 bases from V and 5 bases from J, with 7 bases between. CDR1 is SGHAT, CDR2 FQNNGV, per germline. The CDR3 covers 13 residues. CDR3: CASSLNSHNEQFF. The CDR3 region has the DNA TGTGCCAGCAGCTTAAACAGCCACAATGAGCAGTTCTTC.

The table lists this clone with many counts. The chain joins TRBV7-9 to TRBJ1-2; 7 positions agree with TRBD1. Germline loops: CDR1 SEHNR, CDR2 FQNEAQ (reference sequence). This CDR3 contains 16 residues. The ends lost 5 bases at V and 7 bases at J; junction bases unmatched: 16. CDR3 nucleotide sequence: TGTGCCAGCAGCCCTAACCTCAGACAGGGAGAGGGTGGCTACACCTTC. Translation gives CASSPNLRQGEGGYTF.

This chain uses TRBV5-3 with TRBJ1-1; D not certain. TRBV5-3 is flagged as an ORF with uncertain function. Trimming took off 4 bases at V and 10 bases at J, with 17 bases between the two ends. The CDR3 runs to 13 residues. The CDR3 sequence: CARSMGGSETAFF. For the CDR3, the DNA is TGTGCCAGAAGCATGGGAGGGAGCGAGACAGCTTTCTTT.

The chain has TRBV28 and TRBJ1-5, with a possible D match to TRBD1 (5 bases). V shed 4 bases and J shed 6 bases, with 13 bases lying between them. The V gene's germline CDR1 is MDHEN and CDR2 SYDVKM. The CDR3 is 14 residues long. The CDR3: CASSSPPQAQPQHF. For the CDR3, the DNA is TGTGCCAGCAGTTCCCCCCCACAGGCTCAGCCCCAGCATTTT.

The genes are TRBV5-1 and TRBJ1-1; D not resolved. Between the trimmed V and J ends, which lost 3 bases and 2 bases, there was a span of 23 bases. This CDR3 region has 18 residues. Germline values: CDR1 SGHRS, CDR2 YFSETQ. CDR3 sequence: CASSSRPSRPGDNTEAFF. The CDR3 nucleotides are TGCGCCAGCAGCTCGCGTCCCTCTCGGCCAGGAGATAACACTGAAGCTTTCTTT.

The V gene is TRBV28, the J gene TRBJ1-5; no definite D call. Trimming cost V 5 bases and J 3 bases, with 20 bases left between them. Germline V gene lookup returns CDR1 MDHEN and CDR2 SYDVKM. The CDR3 spans 17 residues. This CDR3 is CASSQPLGDGNNQPQHF. Here the CDR3 DNA reads TGTGCCAGCAGTCAGCCCCTGGGCGACGGAAACAATCAGCCCCAGCATTTT.

This sequence joins TRBV15 and TRBJ1-5; D remains unclear. Germline V gene sequence: CDR1 LNHNV, CDR2 YYDKDF (reference sequence). Trimming removed 3 bases at V and 2 bases at J, with 20 bases between. This CDR3 region has 18 residues. The CDR3 DNA reads as TGTGCCACCAGCAGGTCCCCTCAGTGGAGTGGTGGCAATCAGCCCCAGCATTTT. Its translation is CATSRSPQWSGGNQPQHF.

The rearrangement joins TRBV27 to TRBJ2-2; D remains unclear. This CDR3 contains 12 residues. Trimming took 6 bases from V and 5 from J, leaving 7 bases between them. CDR1 MNHEY and CDR2 SMNVEV come from the germline V gene (reference sequence). The CDR3 here is CASRMSTGELFF. The CDR3 coding sequence is TGTGCCAGCAGGATGAGTACCGGGGAGCTGTTTTTT.

This chain connects TRBV2 to TRBJ2-1; D may be TRBD1 (5 bases). Per the germline V gene, CDR1 is SNHLY and CDR2 is FYNNEI. CDR3 length: 14 residues. V gave up 6 bases and J gave up 1 base, with 10 bases separating them. Here the CDR3 reads CASRPGASYNEQFF. The CDR3 DNA sequence: TGTGCCAGCAGGCCTGGGGCTTCCTACAATGAGCAGTTCTTC.

The chain uses TRBV28 and TRBJ2-7; D might be TRBD1 or TRBD2, each matching 6 bases. The CDR3 has 12 residues. In germline, CDR1 is MDHEN, CDR2 SYDVKM. Trimming took off 3 bases at V and 6 bases at J, with 9 bases between the two ends. The CDR3 nucleotides are TGTGCCAGCAGTTTCAGGGGAGGCGAGCAGTACTTC. Its protein is CASSFRGGEQYF.

The chain recombines TRBV15 with TRBJ2-5; no clear D. CDR3 size: 15 residues. Germline V gene sequence: CDR1 LNHNV, CDR2 YYDKDF (reference sequence). Trimming took off 2 bases at V and 0 bases at J, with 10 bases between the two ends. CDR3 nucleotides: TGTGCCACCAGCAGACATAAGGGATACCAAGAGACCCAGTACTTC. Translated, it gives CATSRHKGYQETQYF.

CDR3 in amino acids: CASSMRNGELFF. CDR3 DNA: TGTGCCAGTAGTATGAGGAACGGGGAGCTGTTTTTT. J is TRBJ2-2 and V is TRBV19; no firm D call. V was shortened by 3 bases and J by 7 bases, with 6 bases between the two germline ends. The CDR3 is made up of 12 amino acids. CDR1 LNHDA and CDR2 SQIVND come from the germline V gene (reference sequence).

The CDR3 here is CASSEWGHADYEQYF. The CDR3 bases are TGTGCCAGCAGTGAATGGGGACACGCCGACTACGAGCAGTACTTC. V usage is TRBV6-1 and J usage is TRBJ2-7, with a weak D call TRBD1 (6 bases). V lost 2 bases and J 3 bases, leaving 14 bases between the germline ends. This CDR3 contains 15 residues. Germline-derived CDR1 and CDR2 are MNHNS and SASEGT.